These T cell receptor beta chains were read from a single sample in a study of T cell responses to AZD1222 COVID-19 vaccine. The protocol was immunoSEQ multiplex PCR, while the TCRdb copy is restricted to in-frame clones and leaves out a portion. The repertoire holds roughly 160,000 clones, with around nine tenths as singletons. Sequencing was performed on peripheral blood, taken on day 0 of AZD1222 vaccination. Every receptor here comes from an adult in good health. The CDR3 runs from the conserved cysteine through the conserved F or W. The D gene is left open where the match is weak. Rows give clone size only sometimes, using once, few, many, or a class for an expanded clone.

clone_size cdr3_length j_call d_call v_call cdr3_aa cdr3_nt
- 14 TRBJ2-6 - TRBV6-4 CASSDLSGANVLTF TGTGCCAGCAGTGACCTTTCGGGGGCCAACGTCCTGACTTTC
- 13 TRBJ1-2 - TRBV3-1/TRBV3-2 CASSPAGYYGYTF TGTGCCAGCAGTCCCGCTGGGTACTATGGCTACACCTTC
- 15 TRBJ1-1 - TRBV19 CASSIDLKSYTEAFF TGTGCCAGTAGTATAGATCTGAAAAGTTACACTGAAGCTTTCTTT
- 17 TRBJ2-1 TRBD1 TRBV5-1 CASSWTGQAGAYNEQFF TGCGCCAGCAGCTGGACGGGACAGGCGGGTGCCTACAATGAGCAGTTCTTC
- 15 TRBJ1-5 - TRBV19 CASSPWDVSNQPQHF TGTGCCAGTAGTCCCTGGGACGTTAGCAATCAGCCCCAGCATTTT
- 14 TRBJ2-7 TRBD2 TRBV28 CASSERGASYEQYF TGTGCCAGCAGCGAGCGGGGGGCCTCCTACGAGCAGTACTTC
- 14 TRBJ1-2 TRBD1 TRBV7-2 CASSPRQGASGYTF TGTGCCAGCAGCCCCCGACAGGGGGCTTCTGGCTACACCTTC
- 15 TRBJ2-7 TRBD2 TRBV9 CASSPGTSGEYEQYF TGTGCCAGCAGCCCGGGGACTAGCGGAGAGTACGAGCAGTACTTC
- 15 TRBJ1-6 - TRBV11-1 CASRLDALDSSPLHF TGTGCCAGCAGACTAGACGCCTTAGATAGCTCACCCCTCCACTTT
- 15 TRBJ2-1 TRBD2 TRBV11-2 CASSLRLAGANEQFF TGTGCCAGCAGCCTCCGACTAGCGGGGGCGAATGAGCAGTTCTTC
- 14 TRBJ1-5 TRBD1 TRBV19 CASQGQVSNQPQHF TGTGCCAGCCAGGGACAGGTTAGCAATCAGCCCCAGCATTTT
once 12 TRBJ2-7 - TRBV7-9 CASARDPYEQYF TGTGCCAGCGCAAGAGACCCCTACGAGCAGTACTTC
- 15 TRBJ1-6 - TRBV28 CASSLGRLGNSPLHF TGTGCCAGCAGTCTAGGGCGTCTAGGAAATTCACCCCTCCACTTT
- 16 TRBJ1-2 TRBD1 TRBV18 CASSLGQGNSNYGYTF TGTGCCAGCTCGTTGGGACAGGGAAATTCTAACTATGGCTACACCTTC
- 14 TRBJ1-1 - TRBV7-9 CASSPAASNTEAFF TGTGCCAGCAGCCCCGCAGCCTCGAACACTGAAGCTTTCTTT
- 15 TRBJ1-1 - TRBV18 CASSGRSRRNTEAFF TGTGCCAGCTCAGGTCGCTCCAGGAGGAACACTGAAGCTTTCTTT
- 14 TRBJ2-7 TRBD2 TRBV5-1 CASSWTSGGYEQYF TGCGCCAGCAGCTGGACCTCGGGGGGCTACGAGCAGTACTTC
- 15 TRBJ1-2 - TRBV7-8 CASSLLGRDFVGYTF TGTGCCAGCAGCTTGCTTGGCAGGGACTTTGTTGGCTACACCTTC